This T cell receptor (beta chain) was profiled in a study of blood T cells in healthy people across ages. Germline V CDR1 and CDR2: MDHEN, SYDVKM. Trimming stripped 4 bases from V and 5 bases from J, with 17 bases between. CDR3 length equals 15 residues. A J-beta primer mix and a sample-barcoded 5' primer were used in a second PCR of about 7 to 12 cycles. The authors tagged each cDNA molecule using a template-switch adaptor with 12 random nucleotides. TCRdb recomputed calls from the 5' RACE reads with MiXCR, one row per CDR3 protein. Of about 1.6 million distinct CDR3 sequences listed, 30% to 40% are singletons. In this sample, this clonotype turned up a few times.

This sequence joins TRBV28 and TRBJ1-1; possible D gene TRBD1, 6 bases. The source of this sequence is a woman younger than 45 in good health. Sequencing input: blood. The CDR3 nucleotides are TGTGCCAGCAGTTCCCCCTGGGGGGCGCAGACTGAAGCTTTCTTT. Translating it yields CASSSPWGAQTEAFF. The full variable domain, in which reference TRBV28 and TRBJ1-1 provide the parts outside the CDR3, is DVKVTQSSRYLVKRTGEKVFLECVQDMDHENMFWYRQDPGLGLRLIYFSYDVKMKEKGDIPEGYSVSREKKERFSLILESASTNQTSMYLCASSSPWGAQTEAFFGQGTRLTVV.